This T cell receptor beta chain was found in a study of T cell repertoires in urothelial bladder cancer (dated by TCRdb to 2018 to 2020). In the study overall: Clinical stages of the roughly 12 resected lesions were three cT0, three cTa, three cT1 and three cT2 or greater. TCR repertoire clonality in bladder tumors was compared with TCR repertoire clonality in benign bladder inflammation. A total of around 12 patients who had bladder lesions and were undergoing transurethral resection were prospectively identified. Some 12 resected bladder lesions, made up of urothelial carcinoma (UC+) and benign (UC-) specimens, were studied. Overall results and qualifications from the work: In carcinoma specimens, up to roughly 15% of infiltrating lymphocytes were accounted for by a single T-cell clone, compared with more than 1.5% in benign specimens. A median tumor infiltrating lymphocyte percentage of around 2% was observed in carcinoma specimens, compared with 9.5% to 15% in benign specimens. Urothelial carcinoma specimens had fewer T cells than benign specimens, with medians of about 5,800 and 28,000.

Sequences SGHDN (CDR1) and FVKESK (CDR2) are obtained from the germline V gene. From its cysteine to its phenylalanine, the CDR3 spans 15 amino acids. Solely the CDR3 DNA is kept, with 45 bases framed from the first base. Ends trimmed: V by 1 base, J by 8 bases; bases unmatched to a gene: 4. Resected bladder lesions in which urothelial carcinoma was absent were designated as benign (UC-) specimens. Bladder lesion specimens were obtained at transurethral resection and were stored at -80C. DNA was extracted from bladder specimens collected at transurethral resection. A remark on this clone: This receptor's antigen is unknown. No base quality values were provided; no much bigger clone lies one nucleotide off.

The immunoSEQ assay was used to sequence the CDR3 region of the TCR beta chain. In the authors' own workflow: T-cell fraction, clonal dominance and maximum TCR clone frequency were calculated for each specimen. TCRdb's version of the immuneACCESS table is confined to in-frame rearrangements and falls short of the full clone set. An unresolved V gene accounts for under half of the shortfall where checked; the remainder is of unknown origin. V and J calls plus clone size are reproduced from that table; the DNA served to infer D and trimming. For this sample there are around 11,000 clones; 68% appear just once. The ten biggest clones cover around 7% of the sample.

This TCR was sampled from a human donor with a benign inflammatory bladder lesion. Sequenced: tumor-infiltrating cells from bladder cancer. The chain employs TRBV14 and TRBJ1-4; 10 of the junction bases match TRBD1. The DNA is TGTGCCAGCAGCCAAGCCGGGACAGGGGTGGAAAAACTGTTTTTT. The encoded protein is CASSQAGTGVEKLFF.